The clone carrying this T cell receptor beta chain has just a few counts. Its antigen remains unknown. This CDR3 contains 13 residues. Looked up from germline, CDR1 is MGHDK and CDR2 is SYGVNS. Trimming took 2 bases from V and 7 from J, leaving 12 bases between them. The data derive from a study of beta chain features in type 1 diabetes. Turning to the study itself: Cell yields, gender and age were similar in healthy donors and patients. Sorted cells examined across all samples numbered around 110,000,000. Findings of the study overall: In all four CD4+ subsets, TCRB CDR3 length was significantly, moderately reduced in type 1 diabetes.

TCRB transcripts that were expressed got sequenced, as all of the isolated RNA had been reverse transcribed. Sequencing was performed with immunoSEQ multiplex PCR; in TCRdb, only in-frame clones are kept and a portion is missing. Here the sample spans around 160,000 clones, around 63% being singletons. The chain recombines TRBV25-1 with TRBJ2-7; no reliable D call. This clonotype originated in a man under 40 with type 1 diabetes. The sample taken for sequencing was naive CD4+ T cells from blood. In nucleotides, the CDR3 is TGTGCCAGCAGTGAACCCAGCCCCGAGGAGCAGTACTTC. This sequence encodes CASSEPSPEEQYF.